This T cell receptor (beta chain) is from a study of blood T cell repertoires in COVID-19. Study context: Some COVID-19 samples were acute and others convalescent; all came from the United States, Italy and Spain. T cells, B-cell-depleted T cells, or PBMCs supplied cDNA or gDNA.

The CDR3 totals 13 residues. CDR1 LGHDT and CDR2 YNNKEL come from the germline V gene (reference sequence). Trimming removed 2 bases from V and 4 bases from J; junction bases left unmatched: 1. TCRdb's copy holds only in-frame clones and misses some; the assay was immunoSEQ multiplex PCR. The sample consists of roughly 200,000 clones, 70% to 90% of them appearing once. The material sequenced was peripheral blood. The genes are TRBV3-1 (or the pseudogene TRBV3-2) and TRBJ2-7, with 8 bases identical to TRBD2. This clonotype was sampled from a woman aged 25 to 39 with active or convalescent COVID-19. CDR3 coding DNA: TGTGCCAGCAGCCAACTAGCGGGTTACGAGCAGTACTTC. It is translated as CASSQLAGYEQYF.